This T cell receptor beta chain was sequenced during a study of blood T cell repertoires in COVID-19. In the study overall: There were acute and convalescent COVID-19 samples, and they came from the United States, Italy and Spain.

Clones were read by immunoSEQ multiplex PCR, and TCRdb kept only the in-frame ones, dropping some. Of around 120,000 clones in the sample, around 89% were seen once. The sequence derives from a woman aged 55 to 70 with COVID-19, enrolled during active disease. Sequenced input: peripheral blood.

In DNA form, the CDR3 reads TGCGCCAGCAGCCATATTGCCCAGAGGGGGTCCCCTTACACTGAAGCTTTCTTT. Its protein product is CASSHIAQRGSPYTEAFF. The chain joins TRBV4-1 to TRBJ1-1; perhaps TRBD1 as D (6 bases). The CDR3 runs to 18 residues. The germline gives CDR1 MGHRA, CDR2 YSYEKL. V lost 3 bases to trimming and J lost 3 bases, with 23 bases between them.